This TCR beta chain appears in the sequencing data of a study of control samples from healthy donors and cancer patients. CDR3 length: 17 amino acids. V shed 3 bases, J shed 4 bases, and the junction held 12 bases outside the gene matches. Germline V lookup: CDR1 SSHAT, CDR2 FNYEAQ (reference sequence). Sequencing used immunoSEQ multiplex PCR; TCRdb keeps in-frame clones, though not all of them. Found here are about 65,000 clones, 90% of them singletons; the top ten hold 1% to 1.5%. V usage is TRBV7-7 and J usage is TRBJ2-5; TRBD1 matches 9 bases. This clonotype was sampled from a woman between 50 and 59 years old with colorectal cancer. The sample comprised PBMCs. The chain's CDR3 is CASSFGKSNRGLETQYF. The CDR3 DNA sequence: TGTGCCAGCAGCTTTGGTAAAAGTAACAGGGGGCTAGAGACCCAGTACTTC. The complete variable domain, with remaining parts taken from reference TRBV7-7 and TRBJ2-5, reads GAGVSQSPRYKVTKRGQDVTLRCDPISSHATLYWYQQALGQGPEFLTYFNYEAQPDKSGLPSDRFSAERPEGSISTLTIQRTEQRDSAMYRCASSFGKSNRGLETQYFGPGTRLLVL.